A selection of T cell receptor beta chains follows, all from one sample in a study of chemoradiotherapy in HPV16-positive cancers. Assay: immunoSEQ multiplex PCR; the TCRdb copy retains only in-frame clones and omits some. The sample contains about 7,600 clones, about 86% of which appear only once. The source was blood, collected from a patient who underwent chemoradiotherapy. Receptors were obtained from a human donor with HPV-associated anogenital cancer. The CDR3 runs from the conserved cysteine through the conserved F or W. D genes are given only for firm matches. Only part of the rows carry a size: once, few, many, or a class if the clone is expanded.

CASSLAETQYF TGTGCCAGCAGCTTAGCGGAGACCCAGTACTTC TRBV7-9 . . TRBJ2-5
CASSIGGTGGHGYTF TGTGCCAGTAGTATAGGAGGGACAGGAGGGCATGGCTACACCTTC TRBV19 . TRBD1 TRBJ1-2
CASSLGQGYWNEQFF TGTGCCAGCAGCTTAGGACAGGGGTATTGGAATGAGCAGTTCTTC TRBV11-3 . TRBD1 TRBJ2-1
CASSTSGGFEQYF TGTGCCAGCAGCACTAGCGGGGGGTTCGAGCAGTACTTC TRBV7-3 once TRBD2 TRBJ2-7
CASSPGRGQTDTQYF TGTGCCAGCAGCCCAGGGCGGGGGCAGACAGATACGCAGTATTTT TRBV7-2 . . TRBJ2-3
CASSLGGRGIDETQYF TGTGCCAGCAGCTTGGGTGGCCGGGGGATAGATGAGACCCAGTACTTC TRBV5-6 . . TRBJ2-5
CASSSRQGRNSPLHF TGTGCCAGCAGCTCACGCCAGGGGAGGAATTCACCCCTCCACTTT TRBV7-2 . . TRBJ1-6
CASSMMKGNNQPQHF TGTGCCAGTAGTATGATGAAGGGGAACAATCAGCCCCAGCATTTT TRBV19 few . TRBJ1-5
CASSLEAEDGYTF TGTGCCAGCAGCTTGGAGGCAGAAGACGGCTACACCTTC TRBV5-4 few . TRBJ1-2
CASISTVGQPQHF TGTGCCAGCATTTCCACCGTCGGTCAGCCCCAGCATTTT TRBV6-1 . . TRBJ1-5
CSVEGQANTEAFF TGCAGCGTTGAGGGACAGGCCAACACTGAAGCTTTCTTT TRBV29-1 . TRBD1 TRBJ1-1
CASSTSRTSGKNNEQFF TGTGCCAGCAGCACTTCTCGGACTAGCGGTAAAAACAATGAGCAGTTCTTC TRBV11-2 . TRBD2 TRBJ2-1
CASIGTSYSNQPQHF TGTGCCAGTATTGGGACATCTTATAGCAATCAGCCCCAGCATTTT TRBV19 . . TRBJ1-5
CASTPLRVPGELFF TGTGCCAGCACTCCGCTCCGGGTCCCCGGGGAGCTGTTTTTT TRBV6-5 . . TRBJ2-2
CASTLSVGSSYEQYF TGTGCCAGCACTCTTTCGGTGGGGAGCTCCTACGAGCAGTACTTC TRBV7-2 . . TRBJ2-7
CASSLWVTNGYTF TGTGCCAGCAGTTTATGGGTTACGAATGGCTACACCTTC TRBV28 once . TRBJ1-2
CASSWFRGMSYEQYF TGTGCCAGCAGCTGGTTCAGGGGGATGTCCTACGAGCAGTACTTC TRBV7-9 . TRBD1 TRBJ2-7
CASSRQGDQPQHF TGTGCCAGCAGCCGTCAGGGGGATCAGCCCCAGCATTTT TRBV7-2 . TRBD1 TRBJ1-5
CASWVSLALNTEAFF TGTGCCAGCTGGGTTAGTCTAGCTTTGAACACTGAAGCTTTCTTT TRBV7-9 . . TRBJ1-1
CASSEPVQPQHF TGTGCCAGCAGTGAGCCTGTTCAGCCCCAGCATTTT TRBV6-1 . . TRBJ1-5
CASSLNGAGLNEQFF TGTGCCAGCAGCTTAAACGGGGCAGGCCTAAATGAGCAGTTCTTC TRBV7-3 few . TRBJ2-1
CASSATRSGEQYF TGTGCCAGCAGTGCGACCCGTTCGGGGGAGCAGTACTTC TRBV6-4 . . TRBJ2-7
CATSRVRAGTGNNQPQHF TGTGCCACCAGCAGAGTTCGCGCCGGGACAGGGAACAATCAGCCCCAGCATTTT TRBV15 . TRBD1 TRBJ1-5
CASSLLGAGPNTEAFF TGTGCCAGCAGCTTACTGGGCGCAGGGCCGAACACTGAAGCTTTCTTT TRBV7-3 . . TRBJ1-1
CASSQYSAGELFF TGTGCCAGCAGCCAGTATTCCGCCGGGGAGCTGTTTTTT TRBV7-9 once . TRBJ2-2
CASSLSLQNIQYF TGTGCCAGCAGCCTCTCGCTCCAAAACATTCAGTACTTC TRBV11-3 once . TRBJ2-4
CASYLAGGAPDTQYF TGTGCCAGCTACCTAGCGGGGGGGGCTCCAGATACGCAGTATTTT TRBV5-4 . TRBD2 TRBJ2-3
CASSDGEQETQYF TGTGCCAGCAGTGACGGGGAACAAGAGACCCAGTACTTC TRBV6-4 . . TRBJ2-5
CASSTPAAGVTGYTF TGTGCCAGCAGCACACCTGCCGCAGGGGTGACTGGCTACACCTTC TRBV28 . . TRBJ1-2
CASRDRYTDTQYF TGTGCCAGTAGGGACCGATACACAGATACGCAGTATTTT TRBV19 . . TRBJ2-3
CASSRLLTGGYEQFF TGTGCCAGCAGCCGATTACTGACAGGGGGCTATGAGCAGTTCTTC TRBV7-9 . TRBD1 TRBJ2-1
CASSPETGNYGYTF TGTGCCAGCAGCCCTGAGACGGGGAACTATGGCTACACCTTC TRBV6-6 . . TRBJ1-2
CASGTGGAVANVLTF TGCGCCAGCGGTACAGGGGGAGCAGTGGCCAACGTCCTGACTTTC TRBV23-1 . TRBD1 TRBJ2-6
CASSLGGAGGFGYTF TGTGCCAGCAGCTTAGGAGGTGCAGGGGGGTTTGGCTACACCTTC TRBV7-9 . TRBD1 TRBJ1-2
CASSQNRGGFSRGYTF TGTGCCAGCAGCCAGAACAGGGGAGGATTTTCGCGTGGCTACACCTTC TRBV14 . TRBD1 TRBJ1-2
CASSLSGQGGAEQYF TGTGCCAGCAGCTTATCCGGACAGGGCGGGGCCGAGCAGTACTTC TRBV7-9 . TRBD1 TRBJ2-7
CASSSGTAVYEQYF TGTGCCAGCAGTTCAGGGACAGCAGTCTACGAGCAGTACTTC TRBV6-6 once TRBD1 TRBJ2-7
CASSLVASGQETQYF TGTGCCAGCAGCTTAGTGGCTAGCGGCCAAGAGACCCAGTACTTC TRBV7-2 . TRBD2 TRBJ2-5
CASSLLWGGTDTQYF TGTGCCAGCAGCTTATTGTGGGGGGGCACAGATACGCAGTATTTT TRBV11-2 . . TRBJ2-3
CASTPSVKLNQPQHF TGTGCCAGCACCCCATCCGTCAAACTTAATCAGCCCCAGCATTTT TRBV6-5 . . TRBJ1-5
CASSLAVSGFEKLFF TGTGCCAGCAGCTTAGCAGTATCCGGTTTTGAAAAACTGTTTTTT TRBV7-9 once . TRBJ1-4
CASSQGQGIGEQYF TGTGCCAGCAGTCAGGGACAGGGAATTGGGGAGCAGTACTTC TRBV27 once TRBD1 TRBJ2-7
CASSAGRYEQYF TGTGCCAGCAGCGCAGGGAGGTACGAGCAGTACTTC TRBV13 . . TRBJ2-7
CASSGRTGGIDTQYF TGCGCCAGCAGCGGACGGACAGGGGGCATAGATACGCAGTATTTT TRBV5-1 . TRBD1 TRBJ2-3
CASRLVSAGELFF TGTGCCAGCAGACTAGTGAGCGCCGGGGAGCTGTTTTTT TRBV5-5 once . TRBJ2-2
CASSERDRGFGYTF TGTGCCAGCAGCGAACGGGACAGGGGATTTGGCTACACCTTC TRBV9 . TRBD1 TRBJ1-2
CASSLGVRPYEQYF TGTGCCAGCAGCTTAGGCGTTAGACCCTACGAGCAGTACTTC TRBV7-6 . . TRBJ2-7
CASSQEGREVSEAFF TGCGCCAGCAGCCAGGAGGGCAGGGAAGTTTCTGAAGCTTTCTTT TRBV5-1 . . TRBJ1-1
CASSRGTPYGYTF TGTGCCAGCAGCCGCGGGACCCCCTATGGCTACACCTTC TRBV5-6 once . TRBJ1-2
CASSLDQGDLNGYTF TGCGCCAGCAGCTTGGATCAGGGGGACCTGAATGGCTACACCTTC TRBV5-1 . TRBD1 TRBJ1-2